These T cell receptor beta chains were read from a single sample in a study of shared clonotypes between healthy human individuals. Some clones are missing from TCRdb's copy, which holds only in-frame ones; the method was immunoSEQ multiplex PCR. The data show some 1.4 million clones, roughly 95% seen once. The sample taken for sequencing was naive CD4+ T cells sorted from blood. Receptors originate from a man aged 30 to 45 in good health. The CDR3 runs from the conserved cysteine through the conserved F or W. Fields, in order: J gene, V gene, clone size, D gene, CDR3 protein, CDR3 DNA. D genes are given only for firm matches. Size tells how often a clone was seen (once, few, many) or the class of an expanded clone, and some rows leave it out.

TRBJ2-5	TRBV7-2	NA	NA	CASSRPRETQYF	TGTGCCAGCAGCAGGCCCCGGGAGACCCAGTACTTC
TRBJ2-3	TRBV7-2	NA	NA	CASSLRPSTDTQYF	TGTGCCAGCAGCCTTCGGCCTAGCACAGATACGCAGTATTTT
TRBJ2-2	TRBV15	NA	NA	CATSSGRYGELFF	TGTGCCACCAGCAGTGGGCGGTACGGGGAGCTGTTTTTT
TRBJ1-5	TRBV15	once	NA	CATSRDLSNQPQHF	TGTGCCACCAGCAGAGATTTGAGCAATCAGCCCCAGCATTTT
TRBJ2-3	TRBV6-1	NA	NA	CASSRTWADTQYF	TGTGCCAGCAGTAGGACCTGGGCAGATACGCAGTATTTT
TRBJ2-7	TRBV19	NA	TRBD2	CASSSPRTGGSYEQYF	TGTGCCAGTAGTTCTCCCCGAACGGGAGGGTCCTACGAGCAGTACTTC
TRBJ2-5	TRBV14	NA	NA	CASSHKVPSETQYF	TGTGCCAGCAGCCACAAGGTACCGAGTGAGACCCAGTACTTC
TRBJ1-4	TRBV9	NA	NA	CASSVGVQPPSYNEKLFF	TGTGCCAGCAGCGTAGGAGTGCAGCCACCTTCATACAATGAAAAACTGTTTTTT
TRBJ2-3	TRBV5-6	NA	NA	CASSSNTDTQYF	TGTGCCAGCAGCTCCAATACAGATACGCAGTATTTT
TRBJ2-1	TRBV9	once	NA	CASSQGTYNEQFF	TGTGCCAGCAGCCAGGGAACTTACAATGAGCAGTTCTTC
TRBJ2-1	TRBV28	NA	TRBD2	CASSLLAGRYNEQFF	TGTGCCAGCAGTTTATTAGCGGGAAGGTACAATGAGCAGTTCTTC
TRBJ1-1	TRBV12-5	NA	TRBD1	CASGWRGGQRNTEAFF	TGTGCTAGTGGCTGGCGGGGGGGACAGCGAAACACTGAAGCTTTCTTT
TRBJ2-1	TRBV5-6	NA	NA	CASSSRGDLYNEQFF	TGTGCCAGCAGCTCGCGGGGCGACCTATACAATGAGCAGTTCTTC
TRBJ2-7	TRBV28	NA	NA	CASSLQAYEQYF	TGTGCCAGCAGTTTACAAGCATACGAGCAGTACTTC
TRBJ2-7	TRBV6-1	NA	NA	CASSEGGIRYEQYF	TGTGCCAGCAGTGAAGGGGGAATCAGGTACGAGCAGTACTTC
TRBJ2-1	TRBV28	NA	NA	CASSGPALVSYNEQFF	TGTGCCAGCAGCGGCCCCGCTCTTGTGTCGTACAATGAGCAGTTCTTC
TRBJ2-1	TRBV7-2	NA	TRBD2	CASSLSSTSGSNEQFF	TGTGCCAGCAGCCTATCGAGCACTAGCGGGAGCAATGAGCAGTTCTTC
TRBJ2-1	TRBV5-1	NA	TRBD2	CASSLVGLADSSYNEQFF	TGCGCCAGCAGCTTGGTGGGACTAGCGGATAGCTCCTACAATGAGCAGTTCTTC
TRBJ2-2	TRBV21-1	NA	NA	CASSKGTGTNNTGELFF	TGTGCCAGCAGCAAAGGGACAGGGACGAATAACACCGGGGAGCTGTTTTTT
TRBJ1-2	TRBV4-1	few	NA	CASSQGETGTYGYTF	TGCGCCAGCAGCCAAGGAGAAACAGGGACCTATGGCTACACCTTC
TRBJ2-3	TRBV7-2	NA	TRBD2	CASSTERGTDTQYF	TGTGCCAGCAGCACAGAGCGGGGTACAGATACGCAGTATTTT
TRBJ2-1	TRBV4-3	NA	NA	CASSQVAGNNEQFF	TGCGCCAGCAGCCAAGTGGCCGGTAACAATGAGCAGTTCTTC
TRBJ2-7	TRBV7-9	few	TRBD1	CASSRTGAEQYF	TGTGCCAGCAGCCGGACAGGGGCCGAGCAGTACTTC
TRBJ1-2	TRBV9	NA	NA	CASSPRVRGGDRDGYTF	TGTGCCAGCAGCCCCCGAGTGAGGGGCGGTGATCGAGATGGCTACACCTTC
TRBJ2-1	TRBV19	NA	TRBD2	CASRLLAGEYNEQFF	TGTGCCAGTAGATTACTAGCGGGAGAGTACAATGAGCAGTTCTTC
TRBJ2-5	TRBV9	NA	NA	CASSVEPRAGRETQYF	TGTGCCAGCAGCGTAGAACCCCGGGCAGGGAGGGAGACCCAGTACTTC
TRBJ2-5	TRBV5-4	NA	TRBD1	CASSLAGQGKETQYF	TGTGCCAGCAGCTTGGCGGGACAGGGTAAAGAGACCCAGTACTTC
TRBJ2-1	TRBV4-3	NA	NA	CASSQDSTRVSYNEQFF	TGCGCCAGCAGCCAAGATAGTACGAGGGTCTCCTACAATGAGCAGTTCTTC
TRBJ2-5	TRBV5-1	NA	TRBD1	CASSKQGQETQYF	TGCGCCAGCAGCAAACAGGGGCAAGAGACCCAGTACTTC
TRBJ2-7	TRBV7-2	NA	TRBD2	CASSLEILAEAQYF	TGTGCCAGCAGCTTAGAAATTCTAGCGGAAGCTCAGTACTTC
TRBJ1-5	TRBV18	NA	TRBD1	CASSPRGQGASGSNQPQHF	TGTGCCAGCTCACCCCGGGGGCAGGGGGCTAGTGGGAGCAATCAGCCCCAGCATTTT
TRBJ2-7	TRBV28	NA	TRBD2	CASSFPGTSGAEQYF	TGTGCCAGCAGTTTCCCCGGGACTAGCGGTGCCGAGCAGTACTTC
TRBJ1-1	TRBV6-6	NA	NA	CASSSGAEEAFF	TGTGCCAGCAGCTCGGGGGCGGAAGAAGCTTTCTTT
TRBJ2-3	TRBV5-4	NA	TRBD1	CASSGRTGQGPWLDTQYF	TGTGCCAGCAGCGGACGGACTGGACAGGGGCCATGGTTGGATACGCAGTATTTT
TRBJ2-3	TRBV4-2	NA	TRBD2	CASSQATSGVTDTQYF	TGTGCCAGCAGCCAAGCGACTAGCGGAGTCACAGATACGCAGTATTTT
TRBJ1-1	TRBV18	NA	NA	CASSPDPAGAHTEAFF	TGTGCCAGCTCACCAGACCCCGCGGGGGCCCACACTGAAGCTTTCTTT
TRBJ1-2	TRBV5-4	NA	NA	CASSTSGGGYGYTF	TGTGCCAGCAGCACCTCGGGAGGGGGCTATGGCTACACCTTC